A selection of T cell receptor beta chains follows, all from one sample in a study of cytomegalovirus exposure and HLA in healthy donors. The repertoire was sequenced with immunoSEQ multiplex PCR; TCRdb's copy has only in-frame clones and lacks some. The repertoire holds tens of thousands of clones, with around four fifths as singletons. The sequencing input was PBMCs. Receptors originate from a male donor in good health and CMV-seropositive. CDR3s include the opening cysteine and the closing phenylalanine or tryptophan. A D gene is named only where the DNA matches it firmly. Clone size is stated in some rows and not others, as once, few, many or a class when expanded.

D gene	V gene	clone size	J gene	CDR3 protein	CDR3 DNA
.	TRBV6-6	few	TRBJ1-5	CASNGAGHSNQPQHF	TGTGCCAGCAACGGCGCCGGACATAGCAATCAGCCCCAGCATTTT
.	TRBV6-6	.	TRBJ1-4	CASSGTWATNEKLFF	TGTGCCAGCAGTGGGACATGGGCAACTAATGAAAAACTGTTTTTT
TRBD2	TRBV7-6	.	TRBJ2-3	CASSLYGTSGGRTDTQYF	TGTGCCAGCAGCCTATACGGGACTAGCGGGGGCCGCACAGATACGCAGTATTTT
.	TRBV6-5	.	TRBJ1-5	CASSFEADQPQHF	TGTGCCAGCAGCTTTGAGGCCGATCAGCCCCAGCATTTT
TRBD2	TRBV7-9	.	TRBJ2-7	CASSSPPGSGGYEQYF	TGTGCCAGCAGCTCACCTCCTGGGAGCGGGGGCTACGAGCAGTACTTC
TRBD1	TRBV27	once	TRBJ1-5	CASSLPGQGFFGNQPQHF	TGTGCCAGCAGTTTACCGGGACAGGGTTTTTTTGGCAATCAGCCCCAGCATTTT
TRBD1	TRBV28	.	TRBJ2-7	CASRYRGEQYF	TGTGCCAGCAGATACAGGGGCGAGCAGTACTTC
.	TRBV6-5	few	TRBJ1-1	CASSRRDTEAFF	TGTGCCAGCAGCCGACGGGATACCGAAGCTTTCTTT
TRBD1	TRBV18	.	TRBJ1-1	CASSPGQENTEAFF	TGTGCCAGCTCACCGGGACAGGAGAACACTGAAGCTTTCTTT
TRBD2	TRBV11-2	.	TRBJ2-7	CASRHPAGTSDSHEQYF	TGTGCCAGCAGGCATCCCGCCGGGACTAGCGATTCTCACGAGCAGTACTTC
TRBD1	TRBV27	.	TRBJ1-2	CASGGTDEYGYTF	TGTGCCAGCGGTGGGACAGACGAATATGGCTACACCTTC
TRBD1	TRBV27	.	TRBJ2-2	CASSSQQGAGTGELFF	TGTGCCAGCAGTTCTCAACAGGGGGCTGGTACCGGGGAGCTGTTTTTT
.	TRBV2	.	TRBJ2-5	CASRDTLGTQYF	TGTGCCAGCAGAGACACCCTTGGGACCCAGTACTTC
.	TRBV7-8	.	TRBJ2-1	CASSLPHPPQRVYNEQFF	TGTGCCAGCAGCCTACCCCATCCCCCCCAGCGGGTGTACAATGAGCAGTTCTTC
TRBD1	TRBV6-5	.	TRBJ1-2	CASSTGQGYGYTF	TGTGCCAGCAGTACGGGACAGGGCTATGGCTACACCTTC
TRBD1	TRBV19	.	TRBJ1-6	CASRNDRASNSPLHF	TGTGCCAGTAGGAACGACAGGGCTAGTAATTCACCCCTCCACTTT
.	TRBV4-1	.	TRBJ1-6	CASSQDSSYNSPLHF	TGCGCCAGCAGCCAAGATAGCTCCTATAATTCACCCCTCCACTTT
TRBD1	TRBV9	.	TRBJ2-1	CASSSLGQDSYNEQFF	TGTGCCAGCAGCTCCTTGGGACAGGACTCCTACAATGAGCAGTTCTTC
TRBD2	TRBV5-1	.	TRBJ2-2	CASSLEAGDTGELFF	TGCGCCAGCAGCTTGGAGGCGGGAGACACCGGGGAGCTGTTTTTT
.	TRBV12-2	.	TRBJ2-2	CASRRPSGVRSGELFF	TGTGCAAGTCGTAGGCCCTCGGGAGTGCGTTCCGGGGAGCTGTTTTTT
TRBD1	TRBV6-5	few	TRBJ1-2	CASSVPGQGHGYTF	TGTGCCAGCAGTGTCCCGGGACAGGGACATGGCTACACCTTC
.	TRBV6-5	.	TRBJ1-4	CASSLRGEGEKLFF	TGTGCCAGCAGTCTTAGGGGGGAGGGGGAAAAACTGTTTTTT
.	TRBV28	.	TRBJ2-7	CASSFGVPYEQYF	TGTGCCAGCAGTTTCGGGGTACCTTACGAGCAGTACTTC
TRBD1	TRBV19	once	TRBJ1-5	CASRVRAGGGNQPQHF	TGTGCCAGTAGAGTTCGGGCAGGGGGTGGCAATCAGCCCCAGCATTTT